Shown below are 5 T cell receptor beta chains from a single sample sequenced in a study of blood T cell repertoires in COVID-19. Sequencing was performed with immunoSEQ multiplex PCR; in TCRdb, only in-frame clones are kept and a portion is missing. The repertoire includes hundreds of thousands of clones, 88% of them detected once, and 6% to 6.5% sits in the top ten. Sequencing used peripheral blood. The receptors were sampled from a woman aged 25 to 45 with COVID-19, enrolled during active disease.

The V gene is TRBV7-8, the J gene TRBJ2-5; 7 bases are a match to TRBD2. This CDR3 has 12 residues. Trimming cost V 5 bases and J 11 bases; bases outside gene matches: 8. Germline loops: CDR1 SGHVS, CDR2 FQNEAQ. Written as DNA, the CDR3 is TGTGCCAGCAGCCCAACTAGCGCTACTCAGTACTTC. It yields the protein CASSPTSATQYF.

The V and J genes are TRBV6-6 and TRBJ2-2; D unresolved. From germline, CDR1 is MNHNY and CDR2 SVGAGI (reference sequence). V dropped 4 bases and J dropped 6 bases, with 6 bases sitting between them. The CDR3 length is 12 residues. CDR3 nucleotides: TGTGCCAGCAGTTCCACTGCCGGGGAGCTGTTTTTT. This translates into CASSSTAGELFF.

V is TRBV11-2 and J is TRBJ2-1; 8 positions match TRBD2. The CDR3 length is 15 residues. Germline CDR1 SGHAT, CDR2 FQNNGV. Trimming cost V 3 bases and J 7 bases; bases outside gene matches: 8. The CDR3, as DNA: TGTGCCAGCAGCTTCTCCGGGGGGGTAGGGAATGAGCAGTTCTTC. It translates to CASSFSGGVGNEQFF.

V usage is TRBV5-6 and J usage is TRBJ2-1; 7 bases align to TRBD1. V lost 4 bases and J lost 3; bases outside the gene matches: 7. The CDR3 is 15 amino acids. Germline lookup yields CDR1 SGHDT and CDR2 YYEEEE. The CDR3 region is CASSVQGNVYNEQFF. The CDR3 nucleotides read TGTGCCAGCAGCGTACAGGGGAATGTCTACAATGAGCAGTTCTTC.

The V and J genes are TRBV10-3 and TRBJ1-2; 7 nucleotides line up with TRBD1. V lost 9 bases to trimming and J lost 5 bases; unmatched junction nucleotides: 9. The germline V gene has CDR1 ENHRY and CDR2 SYGVKD. The CDR3 covers 13 residues. The CDR3 loop is CAIGGTREYGYTF. In nucleotides, the CDR3 is TGTGCCATAGGGGGCACCCGGGAGTATGGCTACACCTTC.